This T cell receptor (beta chain) is drawn from a study of OX40 agonist ivuxolimab in advanced cancers. Study background: Enrolled patients in dose escalation had cancers that were hepatocellular carcinoma, melanoma, renal cell or head and neck cancer. Patients were around 83% male with ages roughly 23 to 79, mean roughly 55. Study-wide results and limits: On average, a greater number of expanded clones characterised CD8+ T cells relative to CD4+.

Sequencing was performed with immunoSEQ multiplex PCR; in TCRdb, only in-frame clones are kept and a portion is missing. The sample shows more than 80,000 clones, roughly 89% of them seen only once. From germline, CDR1 is SEHNR and CDR2 FQNEAQ (reference sequence). The CDR3 has 12 residues. V was shortened by 2 bases and J by 4 bases, with 4 bases between the two germline ends. In regard to this clone: Its antigen is not identified.

The chain couples TRBV7-9 to TRBJ2-3; D uncertain. The source is an adult with an advanced solid tumor such as melanoma, head and neck, liver or kidney cancer. The sample was CD4+ or CD8+ T cells sorted from blood, taken in a trial of the OX40 agonist ivuxolimab. The CDR3 region is CASSLNADTQYF. In DNA, the CDR3 is TGTGCCAGCAGCTTAAACGCAGATACGCAGTATTTT.